This TCR beta chain was captured in a study of cytomegalovirus exposure and HLA in healthy donors. Study-wide results and limits: Reportedly, TCR beta sequences accurately predicted HLA-A and HLA-B alleles in most subjects.

This clone appeared a few times. Its matching antigen is unknown. The CDR3 is 13 residues long. Germline V gives CDR1 SGHNT, CDR2 YENEEA. V shed 4 bases and J 5 bases; nucleotides not matched to a gene: 2. Everyone who donated was a healthy bone marrow donor. Primers: 60 Vbeta forward and 13 Jbeta reverse. Here immunoSEQ multiplex PCR was the method, and the copy in TCRdb shows in-frame clones only, minus some. This repertoire shows 40,000 to 55,000 clones, 60% to 70% found once; its top ten account for around 12%. The receptor was isolated from a man aged 55-75 years in good health and CMV-seropositive. The chain carries TRBV11-3 and TRBJ1-1; TRBD1 agrees at 9 bases. Sequenced material: PBMCs. For the CDR3, the DNA is TGTGCCAGCAGCTCAGGACAGGGGACTGAAGCTTTCTTT. Translating it yields CASSSGQGTEAFF. The full variable domain, in which reference TRBV11-3 and TRBJ1-1 provide the parts outside the CDR3, is EAGVVQSPRYKIIEKKQPVAFWCNPISGHNTLYWYLQNLGQGPELLIRYENEEAVDDSQLPKDRFSAERLKGVDSTLKIQPAELGDSAVYLCASSSGQGTEAFFGQGTRLTVV.